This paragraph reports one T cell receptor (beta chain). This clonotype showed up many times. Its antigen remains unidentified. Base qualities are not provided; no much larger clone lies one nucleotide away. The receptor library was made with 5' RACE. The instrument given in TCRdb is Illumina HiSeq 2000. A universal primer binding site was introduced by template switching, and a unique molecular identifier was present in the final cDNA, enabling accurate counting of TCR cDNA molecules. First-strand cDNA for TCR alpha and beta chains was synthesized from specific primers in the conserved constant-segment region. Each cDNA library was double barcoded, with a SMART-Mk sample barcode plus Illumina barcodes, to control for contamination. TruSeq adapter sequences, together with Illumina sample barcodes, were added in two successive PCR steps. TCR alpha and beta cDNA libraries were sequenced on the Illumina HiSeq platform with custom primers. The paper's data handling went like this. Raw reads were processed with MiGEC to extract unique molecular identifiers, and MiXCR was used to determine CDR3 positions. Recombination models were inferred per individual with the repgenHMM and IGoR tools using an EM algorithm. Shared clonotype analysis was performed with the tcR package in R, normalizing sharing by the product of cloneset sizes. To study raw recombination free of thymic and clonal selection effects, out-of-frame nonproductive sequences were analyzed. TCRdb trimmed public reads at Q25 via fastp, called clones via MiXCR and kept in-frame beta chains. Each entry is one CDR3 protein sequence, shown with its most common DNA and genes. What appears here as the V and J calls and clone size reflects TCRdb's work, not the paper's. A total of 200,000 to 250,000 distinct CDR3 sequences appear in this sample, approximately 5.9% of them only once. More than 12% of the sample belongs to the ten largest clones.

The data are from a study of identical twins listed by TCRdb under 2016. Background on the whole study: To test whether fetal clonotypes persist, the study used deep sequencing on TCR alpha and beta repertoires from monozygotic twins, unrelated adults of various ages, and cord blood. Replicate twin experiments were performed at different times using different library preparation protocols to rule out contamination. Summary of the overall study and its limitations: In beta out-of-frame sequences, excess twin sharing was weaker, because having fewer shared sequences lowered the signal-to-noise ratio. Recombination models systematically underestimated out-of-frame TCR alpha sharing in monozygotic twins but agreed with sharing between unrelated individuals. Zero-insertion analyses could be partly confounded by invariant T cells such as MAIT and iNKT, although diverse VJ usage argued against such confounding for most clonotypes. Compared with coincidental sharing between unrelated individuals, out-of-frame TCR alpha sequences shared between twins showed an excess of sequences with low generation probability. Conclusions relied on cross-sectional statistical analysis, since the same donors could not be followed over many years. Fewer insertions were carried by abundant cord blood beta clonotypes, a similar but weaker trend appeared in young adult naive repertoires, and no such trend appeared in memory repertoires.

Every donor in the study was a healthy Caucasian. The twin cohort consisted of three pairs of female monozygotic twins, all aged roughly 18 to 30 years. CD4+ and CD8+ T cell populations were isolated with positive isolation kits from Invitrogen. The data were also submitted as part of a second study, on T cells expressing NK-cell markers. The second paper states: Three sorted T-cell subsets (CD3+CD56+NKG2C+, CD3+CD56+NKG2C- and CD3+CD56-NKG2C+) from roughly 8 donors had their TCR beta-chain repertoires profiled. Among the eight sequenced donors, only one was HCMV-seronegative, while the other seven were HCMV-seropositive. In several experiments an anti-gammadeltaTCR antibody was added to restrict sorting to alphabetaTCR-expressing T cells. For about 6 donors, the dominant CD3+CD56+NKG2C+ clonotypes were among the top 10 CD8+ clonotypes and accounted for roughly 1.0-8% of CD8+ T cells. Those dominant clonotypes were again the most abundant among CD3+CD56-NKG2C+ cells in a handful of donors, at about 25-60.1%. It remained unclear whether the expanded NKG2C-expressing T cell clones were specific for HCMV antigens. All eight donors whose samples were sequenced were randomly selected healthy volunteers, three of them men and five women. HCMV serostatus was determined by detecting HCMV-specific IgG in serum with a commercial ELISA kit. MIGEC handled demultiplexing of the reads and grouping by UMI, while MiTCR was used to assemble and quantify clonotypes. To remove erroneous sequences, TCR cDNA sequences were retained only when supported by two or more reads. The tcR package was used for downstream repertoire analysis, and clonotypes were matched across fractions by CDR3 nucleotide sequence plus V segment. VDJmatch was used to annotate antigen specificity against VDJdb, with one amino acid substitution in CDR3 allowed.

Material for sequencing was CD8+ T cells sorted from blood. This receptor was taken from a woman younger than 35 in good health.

The CDR3 corresponds to CSAGRSGSYNSPLHF. The DNA reads TGCAGTGCTGGCAGATCAGGGTCGTATAATTCACCCCTCCACTTT. The chain is assembled from TRBV20-1 and TRBJ1-6; the D gene is perhaps TRBD1, from 5 matching bases. From the germline V gene (reference sequence), CDR1 is DFQATT and CDR2 is SNEGSKA. V is pared back by 5 bases and J by 4 bases, with 15 bases lying between the germline termini. The CDR3 runs 15 amino acids, cysteine and phenylalanine included. This entry keeps only the CDR3 DNA: 45 bases, framed from base 1.